The 11 T cell receptor beta chains reported below all come from one sample, sequenced in a study of shared clonotypes between healthy human individuals. Sequencing used immunoSEQ multiplex PCR; TCRdb keeps in-frame clones, though not all of them. This sample has some 2,100,000 clones, with approximately 96% found just once. The sequenced sample consisted of naive CD4+ T cells sorted from blood. Subset indicated: CD45RA+ positively selected. The receptor set was obtained from a man younger than 30 in good health.

Note on this clone: This specimen includes other DNA sequences encoding the same CDR3. V usage is TRBV18 and J usage is TRBJ2-2; D unresolved. This CDR3 contains 13 residues. V dropped 1 base and J dropped 4 bases, with 4 bases sitting between them. CDR1 and CDR2 (germline): KGHSH, LQKENI. CDR3 in DNA: TGTGCCAGCTCACCACTGAGCACCGGGGAGCTGTTTTTT. Translated, it gives CASSPLSTGELFF.

The CDR3 nucleotides read TGTGCCAGCAGTGACTTGATCAAGGACAGGATCCTCTACGAGCAGTACTTC. Translating gives CASSDLIKDRILYEQYF. This chain uses TRBV6-9 with TRBJ2-7; 7 bases align to TRBD1. Germline assignment: CDR1 MNHGY and CDR2 SVAAGI. Unmatched junction bases numbered 16, after V lost 5 bases and J lost 3 bases. The CDR3 totals 17 residues.

In regard to this clone: Distinct nucleotide sequences in the sample also encode this CDR3. V and J are TRBV6-5 and TRBJ1-1; D is possibly TRBD1 (5 bases). The ends were cut back, 2 bases at V and 2 bases at J, with 12 bases in the middle. Germline CDR1 and CDR2: MNHEY and SVGAGI. The CDR3 has 15 residues. The chain's CDR3 is CASSYGGRGNTEAFF. DNA of the CDR3: TGTGCCAGCAGTTACGGGGGGAGAGGAAACACTGAAGCTTTCTTT.

The chain carries TRBV5-1 and TRBJ2-2, with 7 positions matching TRBD1. CDR3 length equals 16 residues. The germline CDR1 and CDR2 sequences are SGHRS and YFSETQ. J gave up 4 bases and V 2 bases, and 8 bases lay outside the gene matches. The chain's CDR3 is CASSFTQGSGTGELFF. For the CDR3, the DNA is TGCGCCAGCAGCTTTACACAGGGGTCTGGCACCGGGGAGCTGTTTTTT.

The chain uses TRBV6-1 and TRBJ1-4; 12 bases align to TRBD1. CDR1 and CDR2 (germline): MNHNS, SASEGT. This CDR3 region has 16 residues. V lost 4 bases, J lost 10 bases, and 10 bases stayed unmatched. The CDR3 nucleotides read TGTGCCAGCAGTGTATATGGGACAGGGGGCCAAGCAAAACTGTTTTTT. It translates to CASSVYGTGGQAKLFF.

The chain uses TRBV2 and TRBJ2-3, with 9 bases aligning to TRBD1. This CDR3 spans 15 amino acids. Germline CDR1 and CDR2: SNHLY and FYNNEI. Trimming removed 6 bases from V and 2 bases from J; junction bases left unmatched: 6. The CDR3 loop is CASRRGQGLTDTQYF. The CDR3 DNA reads TGTGCCAGCAGAAGGGGACAGGGCCTCACAGATACGCAGTATTTT.

This rearrangement joins TRBV7-8 to TRBJ2-7, with 7 bases identical to TRBD2. V shed 2 bases, J shed 5 bases, and the junction held 3 bases outside the gene matches. This CDR3 comprises 13 residues. CDR1 and CDR2 from the germline V gene are SGHVS and FQNEAQ. CDR3 nucleotides: TGTGCCAGCAGCTTAAATCGGGAGGACGAGCAGTACTTC. This translates into CASSLNREDEQYF.

In its sample, this clone was seen once. The CDR3 here is CASSDRGGTYEQYF. In nucleotides, the CDR3 is TGTGCCAGCTCGGATCGTGGGGGTACCTACGAGCAGTACTTC. The chain links TRBV6-6 to TRBJ2-7; D is tentatively TRBD1 or TRBD2 (5 bases each). Germline CDR1 MNHNY, CDR2 SVGAGI (reference sequence). This CDR3 has 14 amino acids. Trimming removed 8 bases from V and 2 bases from J, with 16 bases in between.

J is TRBJ2-7 and V is TRBV5-6; the match to TRBD1 covers 9 bases. Trimming removed 3 bases from V and 7 bases from J; junction bases left unmatched: 11. This CDR3 is 15 amino acids long. Germline V lookup: CDR1 SGHDT, CDR2 YYEEEE. CDR3: CASSSPGQGLWEQYF. The CDR3 nucleotides read TGTGCCAGCAGCTCCCCGGGACAGGGCTTGTGGGAGCAGTACTTC.

The chain employs TRBV1 and TRBJ1-6. TRBV1 counts as a pseudogene. The CDR3 covers 16 residues. CDR3 DNA: TGCACCAGCAGCCCGATCGGGCCCGCCGAGAAGTCACCCCTCCACTTT. This translates into CTSSPIGPAEKSPLHF.

The count of this clone is one. The rearrangement links TRBV6-1 to TRBJ2-5; 7 bases map to TRBD1. V shed 5 bases and J 0 bases; nucleotides not matched to a gene: 6. Germline CDR1 is MNHNS and CDR2 is SASEGT. The CDR3 runs to 15 residues. The CDR3 loop is CASSKGATYQETQYF. In DNA form, the CDR3 reads TGTGCCAGCAGTAAGGGGGCCACGTACCAAGAGACCCAGTACTTC.